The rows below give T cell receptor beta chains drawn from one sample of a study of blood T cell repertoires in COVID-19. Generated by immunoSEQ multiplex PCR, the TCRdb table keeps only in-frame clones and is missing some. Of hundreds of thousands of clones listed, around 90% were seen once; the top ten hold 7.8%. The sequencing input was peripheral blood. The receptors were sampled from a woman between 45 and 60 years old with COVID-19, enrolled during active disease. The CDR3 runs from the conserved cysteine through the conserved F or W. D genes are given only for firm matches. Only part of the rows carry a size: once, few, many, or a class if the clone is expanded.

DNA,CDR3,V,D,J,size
TGTGCCAGCAGCTTGGATAGGCGGGAAACGAACACTGAAGCTTTCTTT,CASSLDRRETNTEAFF,TRBV5-4,-,TRBJ1-1,-
TGTGCCAGCAGAGGACTAGGGAACACCGGGGAGCTGTTTTTT,CASRGLGNTGELFF,TRBV6-5,TRBD2,TRBJ2-2,-
TGTGCCAGCATCCGACTATATAACGGGAATTCACCCCTCCACTTT,CASIRLYNGNSPLHF,TRBV6-5,-,TRBJ1-6,once
TGCGCCAGCAGCCAAGAGATAGCGGAGTATGAAAAACTGTTTTTT,CASSQEIAEYEKLFF,TRBV4-1,-,TRBJ1-4,few
TGTGCCAGCAGAGGGACAGGGGGTGAGCAGTTCTTC,CASRGTGGEQFF,TRBV6-5,TRBD1,TRBJ2-1,-
TGTGCCAGCAGCTATGGTGAGGGCTACTCACCCCTCCACTTT,CASSYGEGYSPLHF,TRBV7-2,-,TRBJ1-6,few
TGTGCCAGCAGTTTGACAGGGGGCTGGGGGGAAGGCTACACCTTC,CASSLTGGWGEGYTF,TRBV6-5,TRBD1,TRBJ1-2,-
TGTGCCAGCAGTTCGGGACAGGCGAACTATGGCTACACCTTC,CASSSGQANYGYTF,TRBV6-6,TRBD1,TRBJ1-2,once
TGTGCCAGCAGCATACAGCCAGAAGCTTTCTTT,CASSIQPEAFF,TRBV2,-,TRBJ1-1,-
TGCGCCAGCAGCCAAGACAGGGGCTGGGGCTACACCTTC,CASSQDRGWGYTF,TRBV4-1,-,TRBJ1-2,-
TGTGCCACCAGTGACCCCAGCGGGGGCTACCCCGATACGCAGTATTTT,CATSDPSGGYPDTQYF,TRBV24-1,TRBD2,TRBJ2-3,-
TGCAGCGTTGAGCTGGGCCATCAGCCCCAGCATTTT,CSVELGHQPQHF,TRBV29-1,-,TRBJ1-5,-
TGTGCCAGCAGCTCCGGGGGACGGCCCGACGGGGAGCTGTTTTTT,CASSSGGRPDGELFF,TRBV5-6,-,TRBJ2-2,-
TGTGCCAGCACCCTGGACAGCGCCTCCAATCAGCCCCAGCATTTT,CASTLDSASNQPQHF,TRBV2,-,TRBJ1-5,once
TGTGCCATCAGTGAGCGAGCGGGAAATTCACCCCTCCACTTT,CAISERAGNSPLHF,TRBV10-3,-,TRBJ1-6,-
TGTGCCAGCAGCTCCCCGGGAAATAGCAATGGCTACACCTTC,CASSSPGNSNGYTF,TRBV5-4,-,TRBJ1-2,-
TGTGCCAGCAGCCCCCGGGACAGGGGAAAAGATACGCAGTATTTT,CASSPRDRGKDTQYF,TRBV7-9,TRBD1,TRBJ2-3,-
TGTGCCAGCTCAGGGGACAGGGATGAAAAACTGTTTTTT,CASSGDRDEKLFF,TRBV18,TRBD1,TRBJ1-4,-
TGTGCCAGCAGCCTCTGGACTGGGAACTACGAGCAGTACTTC,CASSLWTGNYEQYF,TRBV3-1/TRBV3-2,-,TRBJ2-7,-
TGTGCCAGCAGCCCCGGACAGGGGAAGGGCTATGGCTACACCTTC,CASSPGQGKGYGYTF,TRBV13,TRBD1,TRBJ1-2,-
TGTGCCAGCAGCTCCTGGACAGGGGGTTCCGAGCAGTACTTC,CASSSWTGGSEQYF,TRBV7-8,TRBD1,TRBJ2-7,-
TGTGCCACCAAGGACAGGGCAACTGAAGCTTTCTTT,CATKDRATEAFF,TRBV19,TRBD1,TRBJ1-1,-
TGTGCCAGCAGCCGGCGACCGACTCCGAGCTCCTATAATTCACCCCTCCACTTT,CASSRRPTPSSYNSPLHF,TRBV3-1/TRBV3-2,-,TRBJ1-6,-
TGTGCCAGCAGCCCTACGACCGGGGAGCAGTACTTC,CASSPTTGEQYF,TRBV5-6,-,TRBJ2-7,-
TGCAGCGCAGGGGACACAAGGGACTATGGCTACACCTTC,CSAGDTRDYGYTF,TRBV29-1,-,TRBJ1-2,once
TGCGCCAGCAGCGTTCCAGGTAGCAATCAGCCCCAGCATTTT,CASSVPGSNQPQHF,TRBV4-1,-,TRBJ1-5,few
TGTGCCAGCAGGAGGACCGGGACTAGCGGTTACGAGCAGTACTTC,CASRRTGTSGYEQYF,TRBV6-5,TRBD2,TRBJ2-7,-
TGTGCCAGCAGCTTTTTCTCCGGGACAGGGGGAACTATTAATGAAAAACTGTTTTTT,CASSFFSGTGGTINEKLFF,TRBV5-8,TRBD1,TRBJ1-4,-
TGTGCCAGCAGTTACTCGGGCGGGAACACCATATATTTT,CASSYSGGNTIYF,TRBV6-2/TRBV6-3,-,TRBJ1-3,-
TGCGCCAGCAGCCAATTCTCTCCGGGACAGGGTTACGAGCAGTACTTC,CASSQFSPGQGYEQYF,TRBV5-1,TRBD1,TRBJ2-7,-
TGCAGCGTGGGGGGGGACCTTTACGAGCAGTACTTC,CSVGGDLYEQYF,TRBV29-1,TRBD2,TRBJ2-7,-
TGTGCCAGCAGCCTTGGGACTGTCGGAATGGAAGCTTTCTTT,CASSLGTVGMEAFF,TRBV9,-,TRBJ1-1,-
TGTGCCAGCAGTTTTGAGGGGGCCGTAGATACGCAGTATTTT,CASSFEGAVDTQYF,TRBV28,TRBD1,TRBJ2-3,-
TGTGCCAGCAGCTTTATGGACAGCATGAACACTGAAGCTTTCTTT,CASSFMDSMNTEAFF,TRBV5-5,-,TRBJ1-1,-
TGTGCCAGCAGCTTAGTAGGGAGTATGGACTATGGCTACACCTTC,CASSLVGSMDYGYTF,TRBV7-2,-,TRBJ1-2,-
TGCGCCAGCAGCACAGCGGGAGGGGCCTCCGAGCAGTACTTC,CASSTAGGASEQYF,TRBV5-1,TRBD2,TRBJ2-7,-
TGCGCCAGCAGCCACCGTGGGACAGGTCCCAGAGGTGGCTACACCTTC,CASSHRGTGPRGGYTF,TRBV4-1,TRBD1,TRBJ1-2,-
TGTGCCAGCAGATCGGTGAAGACAAACTATGGCTACACCTTC,CASRSVKTNYGYTF,TRBV11-2,-,TRBJ1-2,-
TGTGCCAGTAGAGAGGACAGGGGGCAAGAGACCCAGTACTTC,CASREDRGQETQYF,TRBV19,TRBD1,TRBJ2-5,-
TGTGCCAGTAGTATCGGGGGTGGCTACACCTTC,CASSIGGGYTF,TRBV19,-,TRBJ1-2,-
TGCGCCAGCAGCCAAGACAGGGTGCCCAATCAGCCCCAGCATTTT,CASSQDRVPNQPQHF,TRBV4-1,-,TRBJ1-5,-
TGTGCCAGTAGCCTCCTTGGACAGTGGAACGAGCAGTACTTC,CASSLLGQWNEQYF,TRBV19,-,TRBJ2-7,-
TGTGCCAGCAGCTTCAACCCCACAGGGTATAATTCACCCCTCCACTTT,CASSFNPTGYNSPLHF,TRBV5-4,-,TRBJ1-6,-
TGTGCCACCAGCAGCCCCCCCCACGGTGAAGAAAAACTGTTTTTT,CATSSPPHGEEKLFF,TRBV15,-,TRBJ1-4,-
TGTGCCAGCAGCTTCCCGGGGGGCACCGGGGAGCTGTTTTTT,CASSFPGGTGELFF,TRBV9,TRBD2,TRBJ2-2,few
TGCGCCAGCAGCCCCACCCAACAACAAGAGCAGTTCTTC,CASSPTQQQEQFF,TRBV5-1,-,TRBJ2-1,once
TGTGCCAGCAGGTACGACAGGGGGCCAGAGGGCAATCAGCCCCAGCATTTT,CASRYDRGPEGNQPQHF,TRBV2,TRBD1,TRBJ1-5,-
TGTGCCAGCAGTTTAGACAGGGGGGCCTACGAGCAGTACTTC,CASSLDRGAYEQYF,TRBV27,TRBD1,TRBJ2-7,-
TGTGCCAGCAGCCTAGTCGATTCACCCCTCCACTTT,CASSLVDSPLHF,TRBV5-6,-,TRBJ1-6,-
TGCGCCAGCAGCTCGTTCGGGACAGTTAATGAAAAACTGTTTTTT,CASSSFGTVNEKLFF,TRBV5-1,TRBD1,TRBJ1-4,-
TGTGCCAGCAGTTATTCACTAGCGGGGGCCGGCCGGGAAGATACGCAGTATTTT,CASSYSLAGAGREDTQYF,TRBV2,TRBD2,TRBJ2-3,-